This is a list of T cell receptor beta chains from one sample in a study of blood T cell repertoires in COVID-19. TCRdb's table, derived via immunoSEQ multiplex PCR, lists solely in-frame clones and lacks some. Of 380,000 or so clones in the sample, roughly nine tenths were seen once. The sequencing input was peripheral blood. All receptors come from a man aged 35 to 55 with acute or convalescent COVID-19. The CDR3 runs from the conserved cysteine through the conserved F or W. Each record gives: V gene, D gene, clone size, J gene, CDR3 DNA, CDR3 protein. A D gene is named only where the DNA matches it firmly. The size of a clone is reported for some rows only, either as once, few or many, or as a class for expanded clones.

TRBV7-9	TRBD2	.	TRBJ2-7	TGTGCCAGCAGCTTATATGGCGGGAGGGGAGACTACGAGCAGTACTTC	CASSLYGGRGDYEQYF
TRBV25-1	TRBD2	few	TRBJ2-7	TGTGCCAGCAGTGGGCAGGCTAGCGGGAGTATATACGAGCAGTACTTC	CASSGQASGSIYEQYF
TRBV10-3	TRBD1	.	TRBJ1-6	TGTGCCATCAAAGACGGGGACAGCCGATATAATTCACCCCTCCACTTT	CAIKDGDSRYNSPLHF
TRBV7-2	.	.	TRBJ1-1	TGTGCCAGCAGCTTGGGGGGAATGGGCACTGAAGCTTTCTTT	CASSLGGMGTEAFF
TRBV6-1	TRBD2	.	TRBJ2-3	TGTGCCAGCAGTGATGGACTCCCCGGGACTAGCGAAAGAGATACGCAGTATTTT	CASSDGLPGTSERDTQYF
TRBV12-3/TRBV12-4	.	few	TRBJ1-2	TGTGCCAGCAGCCCAGGGTATGGCTACACCTTC	CASSPGYGYTF
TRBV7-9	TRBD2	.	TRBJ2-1	TGTGCCAGCAGCTTAGATTTGGCTAGCGGGAGGGCCGCGGATGAGCAGTTCTTC	CASSLDLASGRAADEQFF
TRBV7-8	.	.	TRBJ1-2	TGTGCCAGCAGCCCACGACAGGCCCCTGGCTATGGCTACACCTTC	CASSPRQAPGYGYTF
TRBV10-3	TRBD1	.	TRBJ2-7	TGTGCCACGACAGGGAGCTCCTACGAGCAGTACTTC	CATTGSSYEQYF
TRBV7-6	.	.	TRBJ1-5	TGTGCCAGCAGTTTGGCGGGGCAGCCCCAGCATTTT	CASSLAGQPQHF
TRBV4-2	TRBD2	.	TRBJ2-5	TGTGCCAGCAGCCAATCCCACGGGACCATAGCGGGAATGATGGTGGAGACCCAGTACTTC	CASSQSHGTIAGMMVETQYF
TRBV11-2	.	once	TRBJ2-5	TGTGCCAGCAGCTTAGGACAGGCCCGCGGGGAGACCCAGTACTTC	CASSLGQARGETQYF
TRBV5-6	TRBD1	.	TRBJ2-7	TGTGCCAGCAGCCCGACAGGGAGCCACGAGCAGTACTTC	CASSPTGSHEQYF
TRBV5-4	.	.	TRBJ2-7	TGTGCCAGCAGCCGAAACAGGGCGGCCTACGAGCAGTACTTC	CASSRNRAAYEQYF
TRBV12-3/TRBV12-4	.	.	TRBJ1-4	TGTGCCAGCAGCCTCCCGGTGGTACAAAAACTGTTTTTT	CASSLPVVQKLFF
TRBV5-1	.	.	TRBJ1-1	TGCGCCAGCAGCTTGGATTCGGAGAGGCGGGGAGGGAATGAAGCTTTCTTT	CASSLDSERRGGNEAFF
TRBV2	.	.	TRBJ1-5	TGTGCCAGCAGTGAAGAAGGGGTAGCTAGCAATCAGCCCCAGCATTTT	CASSEEGVASNQPQHF
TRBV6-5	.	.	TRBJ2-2	TGTGCCAGCAACCGGGGAAGTAGAAACACCGGGGAGCTGTTTTTT	CASNRGSRNTGELFF
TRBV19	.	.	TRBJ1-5	TGTGCCAGTAGGCTCCTGGACAGCCCTTATAGCAATCAGCCCCAGCATTTT	CASRLLDSPYSNQPQHF
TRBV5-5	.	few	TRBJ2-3	TGTGCCAGCAGTCTGGACTCCTCTAGCACAGATACGCAGTATTTT	CASSLDSSSTDTQYF
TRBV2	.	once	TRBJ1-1	TGTGCCAGCAGGCCCCTTTGGCGGGGGGTCACTGAAGCTTTCTTT	CASRPLWRGVTEAFF
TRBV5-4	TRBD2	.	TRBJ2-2	TGTGCCAGCAGCTCACGGAATCTAGCGGGGGGCGGCGGGGAGCTGTTTTTT	CASSSRNLAGGGGELFF
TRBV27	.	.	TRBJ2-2	TGTGCCAGCAGCTTAGGGGCAGCCACCGGGGAGCTGTTTTTT	CASSLGAATGELFF
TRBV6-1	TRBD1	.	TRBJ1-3	TGTGCCAGCAGTGAAGCCATGGCGCCAGGGGGTAACACCATATATTTT	CASSEAMAPGGNTIYF
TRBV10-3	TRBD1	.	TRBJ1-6	TGTGCCATCACCTCGGGACAGGGGAATTCACCCCTCCACTTT	CAITSGQGNSPLHF
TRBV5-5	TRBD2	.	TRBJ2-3	TGTGCCAGCAGCTTGATGCGGGAGAGTTACACAGATACGCAGTATTTT	CASSLMRESYTDTQYF
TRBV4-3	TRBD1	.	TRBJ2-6	TGCGCCAGCAGCCAACGTACAGGGGTTGGGGCCAACGTCCTGACTTTC	CASSQRTGVGANVLTF
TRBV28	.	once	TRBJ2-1	TGTGCCAGCACGATGGGGAGCTCCTACAATGAGCAGTTCTTC	CASTMGSSYNEQFF
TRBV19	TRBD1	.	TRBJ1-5	TGTGCCAGTAGTCCCCGGGGGACAGGCAGCAATCAGCCCCAGCATTTT	CASSPRGTGSNQPQHF
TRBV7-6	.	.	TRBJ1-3	TGTGCCAGCAGCTTAGGACCCAGCGGCCAGGGAAACACCATATATTTT	CASSLGPSGQGNTIYF
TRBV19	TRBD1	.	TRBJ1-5	TGTGCCAGTGGACAGGGGAATCAGCCCCAGCATTTT	CASGQGNQPQHF
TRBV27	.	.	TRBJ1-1	TGTGCCAGCACCCTCGGCAGGGGAGCAACTGAAGCTTTCTTT	CASTLGRGATEAFF
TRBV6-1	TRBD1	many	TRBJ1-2	TGTGCCAGCAGTGAAGCTAAGGGGACAGGGAGTTTTGGCTACACCTTC	CASSEAKGTGSFGYTF
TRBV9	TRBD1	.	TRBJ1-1	TGTGCCAGCAGCGTAGCTCCAGGGGGACGGTCTGAAGCTTTCTTT	CASSVAPGGRSEAFF
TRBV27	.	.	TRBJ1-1	TGTGCCAGCAGTTTCCTCAGGGGAAACACTGAAGCTTTCTTT	CASSFLRGNTEAFF
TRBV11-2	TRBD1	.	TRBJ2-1	TGTGCCAGCAGCCCCGGAGGAGGGGACAGGGCTTCCAATGAGCAGTTCTTC	CASSPGGGDRASNEQFF
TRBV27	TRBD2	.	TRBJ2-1	TGTGCCAGCAGTTTGCTCACTAGCGGGAGTTTTAATGAGCAGTTCTTC	CASSLLTSGSFNEQFF
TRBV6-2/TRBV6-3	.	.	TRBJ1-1	TGTGCCAGCAGTTACCCTAAAACGGAACAGTCGAACACTGAAGCTTTCTTT	CASSYPKTEQSNTEAFF
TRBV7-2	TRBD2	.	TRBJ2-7	TGTGCCAGCAGCATTAGCGGGGGGGCGTACGAGCAGTACTTC	CASSISGGAYEQYF
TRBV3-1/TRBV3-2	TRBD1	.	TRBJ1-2	TGTGCCAGCAGCCAAACGAGGGAACAGGGGGCAAAAGGCTACACCTTC	CASSQTREQGAKGYTF
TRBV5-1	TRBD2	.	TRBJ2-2	TGCGCCAGCACATGGACTAGCGGGAGGGCCACCGGGGAGCTGTTTTTT	CASTWTSGRATGELFF